A selection of T cell receptor beta chains follows, all from one sample in a study of cytomegalovirus exposure and HLA in healthy donors. Some clones are missing from TCRdb's copy, which holds only in-frame ones; the method was immunoSEQ multiplex PCR. In the table there are 160,000 or so clones, approximately 80% of which are singletons. Sequenced input: PBMCs. Every receptor here comes from a woman in her fifties or sixties in good health and CMV-seronegative. The CDR3 runs from the conserved cysteine through the conserved F or W. The D gene is left open where the match is weak. Rows may omit the clone size; those that give it use once, few, many or a size class.

J: TRBJ1-2; D: -; V: TRBV6-1; size: -; CDR3: CASSEGDRYYGYTF; DNA: TGTGCCAGCAGTGAGGGAGACAGGTACTATGGCTACACCTTC
J: TRBJ1-3; D: -; V: TRBV6-6; size: -; CDR3: CASSYSGRSSGNTIYF; DNA: TGTGCCAGCAGTTACTCGGGTCGGAGCTCTGGAAACACCATATATTTT
J: TRBJ2-1; D: TRBD2; V: TRBV9; size: -; CDR3: CASSVGGGGAQNEQFF; DNA: TGTGCCAGCAGCGTAGGGGGCGGGGGGGCACAAAATGAGCAGTTCTTC
J: TRBJ2-7; D: -; V: TRBV2; size: once; CDR3: CASNVQGSYEQYF; DNA: TGTGCCAGCAATGTTCAGGGGTCCTACGAGCAGTACTTC
J: TRBJ2-1; D: -; V: TRBV19; size: once; CDR3: CATIRQGGYNEQFF; DNA: TGTGCCACTATCCGACAGGGAGGCTACAATGAGCAGTTCTTC
J: TRBJ2-5; D: TRBD2; V: TRBV11-2; size: -; CDR3: CASSRLAGPTQETQYF; DNA: TGTGCCAGCAGCCGACTAGCGGGGCCAACCCAAGAGACCCAGTACTTC
J: TRBJ1-1; D: -; V: TRBV18; size: once; CDR3: CASSPPGREAFF; DNA: TGTGCCAGCTCACCACCGGGCCGTGAAGCTTTCTTT
J: TRBJ2-1; D: -; V: TRBV11-2; size: -; CDR3: CASSLGFGTPAGNEQFF; DNA: TGTGCCAGCAGCTTAGGGTTCGGGACCCCGGCGGGGAATGAGCAGTTCTTC
J: TRBJ1-2; D: TRBD1; V: TRBV5-1; size: -; CDR3: CASSFRDSDDGYTF; DNA: TGCGCCAGCAGCTTCCGGGACAGCGACGATGGCTACACCTTC
J: TRBJ1-2; D: TRBD1; V: TRBV5-4; size: -; CDR3: CASSFTGTGVGYTF; DNA: TGTGCCAGCAGCTTTACCGGGACAGGGGTCGGCTACACCTTC
J: TRBJ2-3; D: -; V: TRBV11-2; size: -; CDR3: CASSPRVPSTDTQYF; DNA: TGTGCCAGCAGCCCCAGGGTACCGAGCACAGATACGCAGTATTTT
J: TRBJ1-5; D: -; V: TRBV25-1; size: -; CDR3: CASSGGDQPQHF; DNA: TGTGCCAGCAGTGGGGGGGATCAGCCCCAGCATTTT
J: TRBJ2-3; D: TRBD1; V: TRBV11-3; size: few; CDR3: CASSPGTGRPDTQYF; DNA: TGTGCCAGCAGCCCCGGGACAGGGAGGCCAGATACGCAGTATTTT
J: TRBJ2-6; D: -; V: TRBV9; size: -; CDR3: CASSVGVGGANGLTF; DNA: TGTGCCAGCAGCGTAGGGGTCGGTGGGGCCAACGGCCTGACTTTC
J: TRBJ1-3; D: -; V: TRBV6-1; size: -; CDR3: CASIWGGNTIYF; DNA: TGTGCCAGCATTTGGGGGGGTAACACCATATATTTT
J: TRBJ2-7; D: -; V: TRBV6-5; size: -; CDR3: CASRLSVHEQYF; DNA: TGTGCCAGCAGATTGAGCGTCCACGAGCAGTACTTC
J: TRBJ2-5; D: -; V: TRBV12-5; size: -; CDR3: CASGSPPGAQYF; DNA: TGTGCTAGTGGTTCCCCCCCGGGGGCCCAGTACTTC
J: TRBJ2-2; D: TRBD2; V: TRBV28; size: once; CDR3: CASRSREDWRELFF; DNA: TGTGCCAGCAGATCTCGGGAGGATTGGAGGGAGCTGTTTTTT
J: TRBJ2-7; D: TRBD1; V: TRBV7-6; size: -; CDR3: CASSSGTGVPYEQYF; DNA: TGTGCCAGCAGCTCCGGGACAGGGGTCCCCTACGAGCAGTACTTC
J: TRBJ2-3; D: TRBD2; V: TRBV15; size: -; CDR3: CATSPGTSGTDTQYF; DNA: TGTGCCACCAGCCCCGGGACTAGCGGCACAGATACGCAGTATTTT
J: TRBJ1-5; D: -; V: TRBV27; size: once; CDR3: CASSWDTRGNQPQHF; DNA: TGTGCCAGCAGTTGGGACACCCGGGGTAATCAGCCCCAGCATTTT
J: TRBJ2-2; D: TRBD1; V: TRBV6-1; size: -; CDR3: CASSPDRASTGELFF; DNA: TGTGCCAGCAGTCCGGACAGGGCTTCCACCGGGGAGCTGTTTTTT
J: TRBJ2-7; D: -; V: TRBV6-5; size: -; CDR3: CASSPRQGPYEQYF; DNA: TGTGCCAGCAGCCCCCGGCAGGGTCCCTACGAGCAGTACTTC
J: TRBJ2-5; D: TRBD1; V: TRBV11-3; size: -; CDR3: CASSVSGTGGQETQYF; DNA: TGTGCCAGCAGCGTCTCGGGGACAGGGGGCCAAGAGACCCAGTACTTC
J: TRBJ2-7; D: TRBD2; V: TRBV5-1; size: -; CDR3: CASSFSREVQYF; DNA: TGCGCCAGCAGCTTCTCGCGGGAGGTGCAGTACTTC
J: TRBJ2-7; D: TRBD2; V: TRBV5-1; size: -; CDR3: CASSLGAGGGREQYF; DNA: TGCGCCAGCAGCTTGGGAGCCGGCGGGGGGAGGGAGCAGTACTTC
J: TRBJ1-1; D: TRBD1; V: TRBV2; size: -; CDR3: CASSSDRANTEAFF; DNA: TGTGCCAGCAGTTCTGACAGGGCGAACACTGAAGCTTTCTTT
J: TRBJ2-7; D: -; V: TRBV19; size: -; CDR3: CASSTRTQYEQYF; DNA: TGTGCCAGTAGTACCAGGACACAATACGAGCAGTACTTC
J: TRBJ2-1; D: -; V: TRBV18; size: -; CDR3: CASSPFIGRELNEQFF; DNA: TGTGCCAGCTCACCATTTATCGGCAGGGAACTCAATGAGCAGTTCTTC
J: TRBJ1-5; D: -; V: TRBV19; size: once; CDR3: CASSIDRAIDQPQHF; DNA: TGTGCCAGTAGTATAGACAGGGCGATCGATCAGCCCCAGCATTTT
J: TRBJ2-5; D: -; V: TRBV25-1; size: -; CDR3: CASSEAETQYF; DNA: TGTGCCAGCAGTGAGGCAGAGACCCAGTACTTC
J: TRBJ2-1; D: TRBD2; V: TRBV2; size: -; CDR3: CASSGRGGSGSSYNEQFF; DNA: TGTGCCAGTAGCGGCCGGGGTGGAAGCGGGAGCTCCTACAATGAGCAGTTCTTC
J: TRBJ2-1; D: -; V: TRBV19; size: -; CDR3: CASSIVSSYNEQFF; DNA: TGTGCCAGTAGTATAGTATCTTCCTACAATGAGCAGTTCTTC
J: TRBJ2-7; D: -; V: TRBV29-1; size: -; CDR3: CSGGTPRGEQYF; DNA: TGCAGCGGCGGGACTCCTCGTGGCGAGCAGTACTTC
J: TRBJ1-1; D: -; V: TRBV11-2; size: -; CDR3: CASSFTGIPTEAFF; DNA: TGTGCCAGCAGCTTCACAGGGATCCCAACTGAAGCTTTCTTT
J: TRBJ2-1; D: -; V: TRBV5-1; size: -; CDR3: CASSSNNEQFF; DNA: TGCGCCAGCAGTTCCAACAATGAGCAGTTCTTC
J: TRBJ2-5; D: TRBD2; V: TRBV6-1; size: -; CDR3: CASSRERGRPGTQYF; DNA: TGTGCCAGCAGCCGAGAGCGGGGACGTCCCGGGACCCAGTACTTC
J: TRBJ1-5; D: TRBD1; V: TRBV30; size: once; CDR3: CAWSRQGLSNQPQHF; DNA: TGTGCCTGGTCGAGACAGGGGCTTAGCAATCAGCCCCAGCATTTT
J: TRBJ1-2; D: TRBD1; V: TRBV5-1; size: -; CDR3: CASSTGVDGYTF; DNA: TGCGCCAGCAGCACAGGGGTCGATGGCTACACCTTC
J: TRBJ2-1; D: -; V: TRBV6-1; size: -; CDR3: CASSAMDSAYNEQFF; DNA: TGTGCCAGCAGTGCCATGGACAGCGCCTACAATGAGCAGTTCTTC
J: TRBJ2-7; D: TRBD2; V: TRBV27; size: -; CDR3: CASSPAGRLYEQYF; DNA: TGTGCCAGCAGTCCAGCGGGACGCCTCTACGAGCAGTACTTC
J: TRBJ2-3; D: TRBD2; V: TRBV5-4; size: -; CDR3: CASSQTSGSTDTQYF; DNA: TGTGCCAGCAGCCAGACTAGCGGAAGCACAGATACGCAGTATTTT
J: TRBJ2-3; D: TRBD1; V: TRBV4-3; size: -; CDR3: CASSQGQGAILDTQYF; DNA: TGCGCCAGCAGCCAAGGACAGGGGGCGATTTTAGATACGCAGTATTTT
J: TRBJ2-7; D: TRBD2; V: TRBV2; size: few; CDR3: CASSESLAGSSYEQYF; DNA: TGTGCCAGCAGTGAATCGCTAGCGGGGAGCTCCTACGAGCAGTACTTC
J: TRBJ2-7; D: TRBD2; V: TRBV11-2; size: -; CDR3: CASSPGGGGYEQYF; DNA: TGTGCCAGCAGCCCCGGTGGGGGGGGCTACGAGCAGTACTTC